The clone carrying this T cell receptor (beta chain) was counted at least ten times. Its antigen remains unknown. This CDR3 contains 14 residues. V lost 1 base, J lost 3 bases, and 10 bases lay in between. The sample belongs to a study of T cells after yellow fever vaccination. Study information: When fractions had low cell numbers, they were prepared with SMART-Seq v4 Ultra Low Input.

They built TCR cDNA with 5'RACE template switching, a step that put in a universal primer site and UMIs. TCRdb re-called the 5' RACE reads with MiXCR, one entry per CDR3 protein. The sample has hundreds of thousands of distinct CDR3 sequences, over 9% seen once; the top ten hold approximately 15%. Study-wide results and caveats: A faster peak, day 5 versus 15, was reached by the weaker secondary response. Most clones from primary vaccination resurfaced after the booster (about 96% CD4, less than 90% CD8).

The rearrangement joins TRBV12-3 or TRBV12-4 to TRBJ2-7, with D unclear. This TCR came from a man aged 30 to 39 who received the YFV17D yellow fever vaccine. Sequenced material: PBMCs, taken on the day of the yellow fever booster vaccination. The CDR3 DNA sequence: TGTGCCAGCAGTTTAGGCACCAGAAACTACGAGCAGTACTTC. The encoded protein is CASSLGTRNYEQYF.